This T cell receptor beta chain appears in the sequencing data of a study of shared clonotypes between healthy human individuals. Profiling relied on immunoSEQ multiplex PCR, and the TCRdb table lists in-frame clones only, not all of them. The repertoire holds 2 million to 2.5 million clones, with approximately 96% as singletons. The CDR3 is 15 amino acids. In germline, CDR1 is SGHTA, CDR2 FQGNSA. Trimming left V 1 base short and J 2 bases short, with 9 bases between. Comment on this clone: Within the sample, other DNA sequences also encode this same CDR3.

J is TRBJ1-5 and V is TRBV7-2, with D possibly TRBD1 on 6 matching bases. The clonotype was recovered from a man aged 18-30 years in good health. Sequenced material: naive CD4+ T cells sorted from blood. Subset reported: CD45RA+ positively selected. The CDR3 here is CASSLVGGGNQPQHF. The CDR3 DNA reads TGTGCCAGCAGCTTAGTAGGGGGTGGCAATCAGCCCCAGCATTTT. The full variable domain, completed using reference TRBV7-2 and TRBJ1-5, is GAGVSQSPSNKVTEKGKDVELRCDPISGHTALYWYRQSLGQGLEFLIYFQGNSAPDKSGLPSDRFSAERTGGSVSTLTIQRTQQEDSAVYLCASSLVGGGNQPQHFGDGTRLSIL.